Shown below are 25 T cell receptor beta chains from a single sample sequenced in a study of cytomegalovirus exposure and HLA in healthy donors. The PCR made use of 60 Vbeta and 13 Jbeta primers. Method: immunoSEQ multiplex PCR; TCRdb's copy keeps in-frame clones and lacks some. The sample has around 200,000 clones, more than 65% seen once; the top ten hold 3.8%. The sequencing sample was made of PBMCs. Receptors were obtained from a man aged 50 to 59 in good health and CMV-seronegative.

This clone has only a few counts. The chain carries TRBV27 and TRBJ2-1; weak D call: TRBD2 (7 bases). With 2 bases removed from V and 10 bases from J, the gap between germline ends came to 15 bases. The CDR3 consists of 14 residues. Germline CDR1 reads MNHEY; CDR2 reads SMNVEV (reference sequence). The CDR3 protein is CASSLMGGPREQFF. DNA for the CDR3: TGTGCCAGCAGTTTAATGGGGGGGCCAAGAGAGCAGTTCTTC.

The chain recombines TRBV4-3 with TRBJ1-6; D ambiguous. Germline V lookup: CDR1 LGHNA, CDR2 YSLEER. Trimming shortened V by 4 bases and J by 9 bases, and 13 bases separated the two germline ends. The CDR3 has 14 amino acids. CDR3 nucleotide sequence: TGCGCCAGCAGCCCCTGGGCGGGCGGTTCACCCCTCCACTTT. This codes for CASSPWAGGSPLHF.

The V gene is TRBV2, the J gene TRBJ2-1, with 8 bases identical to TRBD1. This CDR3 spans 16 amino acids. Unmatched junction bases numbered 9, after V lost 8 bases and J lost 0 bases. Germline V gives CDR1 SNHLY, CDR2 FYNNEI. The CDR3 region is CASVVGQASSYNEQFF. The CDR3 DNA reads as TGTGCCAGCGTGGTGGGACAGGCGAGCTCCTACAATGAGCAGTTCTTC. Complete variable domain (other parts from reference TRBV2 and TRBJ2-1): EPEVTQTPSHQVTQMGQEVILRCVPISNHLYFYWYRQILGQKVEFLVSFYNNEISEKSEIFDDQFSVERPDGSNFTLKIRSTKLEDSAMYFCASVVGQASSYNEQFFGPGTRLTVL.

This sequence joins TRBV7-2 and TRBJ1-1; weak D call: TRBD1 (5 bases). The CDR3 runs 12 residues. CDR1 is SGHTA and CDR2 is FQGNSA in the germline V gene. V was cut by 5 bases and J by 8 bases, with 12 bases left in between. The CDR3 region is CASSPQGREAFF. CDR3 nucleotide sequence: TGTGCCAGCAGCCCCCAGGGCAGGGAAGCTTTCTTT.

This chain uses TRBV19 with TRBJ1-1; unclear D gene. This CDR3 contains 14 residues. The germline V and J ends were trimmed by 4 bases and 3 bases, with 12 bases remaining between them. Germline CDR1 and CDR2: LNHDA and SQIVND (reference sequence). CDR3: CASSNRGSDTEAFF. CDR3 sequence (DNA): TGTGCCAGTAGTAACCGGGGATCGGACACTGAAGCTTTCTTT.

The V and J genes are TRBV5-6 and TRBJ2-3, with a weak D call TRBD2 (6 bases). The CDR3 has 13 amino acids. Trimming removed 5 bases from V and 3 bases from J, with 10 bases in between. Germline lookup yields CDR1 SGHDT and CDR2 YYEEEE. The CDR3 loop is CASRGTATDTQYF. CDR3 coding DNA: TGTGCCAGCAGGGGGACTGCTACAGATACGCAGTATTTT.

The chain joins TRBV11-2 to TRBJ2-7; 8 bases fit TRBD1. This CDR3 comprises 14 residues. V shed 5 bases, J shed 2 bases, and the junction held 5 bases outside the gene matches. Germline CDR1 and CDR2: SGHAT and FQNNGV. CDR3 protein: CASSTRTGPYEQYF. CDR3 sequence (DNA): TGTGCCAGCAGCACACGGACAGGGCCCTACGAGCAGTACTTC.

This clone was observed a handful of times. The rearrangement uses TRBV2 and TRBJ1-5; D perhaps matches TRBD1 (5 bases). The V and J ends lost 5 bases and 0 bases respectively, with 11 bases between them. CDR3 length: 15 residues. Germline V gene sequence: CDR1 SNHLY, CDR2 FYNNEI. CDR3 protein: CASSLTGTSNQPQHF. The DNA for the CDR3 is TGTGCCAGCAGTCTCACAGGCACTAGCAATCAGCCCCAGCATTTT.

This clone was observed a handful of times. This sequence joins TRBV2 and TRBJ2-7, with D possibly matching TRBD1 (6 bases). Germline assignment: CDR1 SNHLY and CDR2 FYNNEI. Trimming took off 3 bases at V and 0 bases at J, with 6 bases between the two ends. The CDR3 sequence is 13 residues long. The DNA for the CDR3 is TGTGCCAGCAGTGAGGACAGCTCCTACGAGCAGTACTTC. Protein: CASSEDSSYEQYF.

V and J are TRBV9 and TRBJ1-6; D is unclear. The germline V and J ends were trimmed by 4 bases and 7 bases, with 15 bases remaining between them. CDR1 is SGDLS, CDR2 YYNGEE, per germline. The CDR3 is 15 amino acids. The DNA for the CDR3 is TGTGCCAGCAGCCCCCAGCGGTCTGTGAATTCACCCCTCCACTTT. Its translation: CASSPQRSVNSPLHF. Using reference TRBV9 and TRBJ1-6 for the parts outside the CDR3, the full variable domain is DSGVTQTPKHLITATGQRVTLRCSPRSGDLSVYWYQQSLDQGLQFLIQYYNGEERAKGNILERFSAQQFPDLHSELNLSSLELGDSALYFCASSPQRSVNSPLHFGNGTRLTVT.

This clone was counted a few times. V usage is TRBV27 and J usage is TRBJ1-1; D is ambiguous. The CDR3 has 13 residues. Per the germline V gene, CDR1 is MNHEY and CDR2 is SMNVEV (reference sequence). V was clipped by 5 bases and J by 0 bases, with 7 bases between them. CDR3 in DNA: TGTGCCAGCAGTCCCGCTATGAACACTGAAGCTTTCTTT. Protein sequence: CASSPAMNTEAFF.

The chain's CDR3 is CASSVRSSEAGELFF. The CDR3 DNA is TGTGCCAGCAGCGTAAGATCGTCGGAGGCCGGGGAGCTGTTTTTT. This rearrangement joins TRBV9 to TRBJ2-2, with TRBD2 as a possible D gene (5 bases). Between the trimmed V and J ends, which lost 1 base and 6 bases, there was a span of 13 bases. This CDR3 is built from 15 residues. Looked up from germline, CDR1 is SGDLS and CDR2 is YYNGEE.

The chain carries TRBV7-9 and TRBJ2-3; D is possibly TRBD2 (6 bases). Germline V CDR1 and CDR2: SEHNR, FQNEAQ (reference sequence). Trimming took 6 bases from V and 6 from J, leaving 13 bases between them. There are 13 residues in the CDR3. This CDR3 reads CASRGRDPDTQYF. The CDR3 region has the DNA TGTGCCAGCAGGGGGCGGGACCCCGATACGCAGTATTTT.

V gene TRBV11-2 combines with J gene TRBJ2-7; 10 bases align to TRBD1. CDR3 size: 14 residues. The germline gives CDR1 SGHAT, CDR2 FQNNGV. After removal of 3 bases from V and 5 bases from J, the junction contained 4 bases not matched to a gene. The CDR3 spells CASSFGGTGDEQYF. The CDR3 DNA sequence: TGTGCCAGCAGCTTCGGCGGGACAGGGGACGAGCAGTACTTC.

This chain uses TRBV9 with TRBJ2-5, with TRBD1 matching over 7 bases. CDR3 length equals 17 residues. Germline-derived CDR1 and CDR2 are SGDLS and YYNGEE. The trim removed 0 bases at V and 2 bases at J, leaving 10 bases unmatched. The CDR3 nucleotides are TGTGCCAGCAGCGTAGCCCCAGGGGGACGGGGTCAAGAGACCCAGTACTTC. Amino acids: CASSVAPGGRGQETQYF.

A few counts support this clone. This chain links TRBV5-6 with TRBJ2-7; D possibly corresponds to TRBD2 (6 bases). Trimming cost V 4 bases and J 0 bases, with 14 bases left between them. This CDR3 comprises 15 residues. Germline CDR1 and CDR2: SGHDT and YYEEEE. In nucleotides, the CDR3 is TGTGCCAGCAGCCCGGCGGGGCCAGGCTCCTACGAGCAGTACTTC. Translated: CASSPAGPGSYEQYF.

This clone was observed a few times. The rearrangement uses TRBV4-1 and TRBJ2-7; no clear D gene. The CDR3 extends over 12 amino acids. Germline V CDR1 and CDR2: MGHRA, YSYEKL. Trimming took 0 bases from V and 3 from J, leaving 3 bases between them. CDR3 bases: TGCGCCAGCAGCCAAGATAACTACGAGCAGTACTTC. Amino acid sequence: CASSQDNYEQYF.

This clone was seen once. The chain joins TRBV7-2 to TRBJ2-2, with TRBD2 matching over 9 bases. V lost 3 bases and J lost 5; bases outside the gene matches: 4. CDR3 length: 15 residues. Germline CDR1 is SGHTA and CDR2 is FQGNSA. This CDR3 is CASSFLAGRTGELFF. CDR3 DNA sequence: TGTGCCAGCAGCTTCCTAGCGGGGAGGACCGGGGAGCTGTTTTTT.

The J gene is TRBJ2-3, the V gene TRBV15; TRBD2 might be the D (5 bases). The CDR3 runs to 18 residues. Germline-derived CDR1 and CDR2 are LNHNV and YYDKDF (reference sequence). Deletions cut 1 base from V and 0 bases from J, with 17 bases between. For the CDR3, the DNA is TGTGCCACCAGCAGAGCCCTCCTGACGGACTCTAGCACAGATACGCAGTATTTT. This translates into CATSRALLTDSSTDTQYF.

The J gene is TRBJ1-1, the V gene TRBV7-3, with a possible D match to TRBD1 (6 bases). Trimming removed 3 bases at V and 4 bases at J, with 9 bases between. The CDR3 consists of 13 residues. Germline V CDR1 and CDR2: SGHTA, FQGTGA. This CDR3 reads CASSFTGRTEAFF. The CDR3 DNA is TGTGCCAGCAGCTTTACAGGGCGCACTGAAGCTTTCTTT.

The chain is built from TRBV9 and TRBJ1-2; D not certain. CDR3 size: 11 residues. V was clipped by 4 bases and J by 8 bases, with 9 bases between them. In germline, CDR1 is SGDLS, CDR2 YYNGEE. The CDR3 loop is CASSLDGGYTF. In DNA, the CDR3 is TGTGCCAGCAGCTTAGACGGGGGCTACACCTTC. The full variable domain, in which reference TRBV9 and TRBJ1-2 provide the parts outside the CDR3, is DSGVTQTPKHLITATGQRVTLRCSPRSGDLSVYWYQQSLDQGLQFLIQYYNGEERAKGNILERFSAQQFPDLHSELNLSSLELGDSALYFCASSLDGGYTFGSGTRLTVV.

This chain joins TRBV6-1 and TRBJ2-1, with 10 nucleotides matching TRBD2. From germline, CDR1 is MNHNS and CDR2 SASEGT. This CDR3 has 14 residues. V dropped 4 bases and J dropped 4; count of bases not matched to a gene: 1. Here the CDR3 reads CASSGLAGYNEQFF. CDR3 DNA sequence: TGTGCCAGCAGTGGACTAGCGGGTTACAATGAGCAGTTCTTC.

This rearrangement joins TRBV5-5 to TRBJ1-5, with TRBD1 as a possible D gene (6 bases). CDR1 and CDR2 from the germline V gene are SGHKS and YYEKEE (reference sequence). Trimming cost V 0 bases and J 5 bases, with 9 bases left between them. There are 14 residues in the CDR3. CDR3 in DNA: TGTGCCAGCAGCTTGGTGGACAGATATCAGCCCCAGCATTTT. It yields the protein CASSLVDRYQPQHF.

As DNA, the CDR3 is TGTGCCAGCAGCTTAGATCTTTGGGGGGATGAGCAGTTCTTC. Amino acids: CASSLDLWGDEQFF. This chain links TRBV11-2 with TRBJ2-1; D perhaps matches TRBD2 (6 bases). CDR3 length: 14 residues. Germline V CDR1 and CDR2: SGHAT, FQNNGV. V was pared by 0 bases and J by 8 bases, with 11 bases between.

The chain links TRBV7-3 to TRBJ2-1; D is unresolved. The V end was cut by 0 bases, the J end by 8 bases, with 20 bases between. The CDR3 loop spans 17 amino acids. Germline assignment: CDR1 SGHTA and CDR2 FQGTGA. The CDR3 DNA reads TGTGCCAGCAGCTTAACCAATCGAGTAGTTCGGGTCCATGAGCAGTTCTTC. It yields the protein CASSLTNRVVRVHEQFF.